Listed here are 23 T cell receptor beta chains from one sample, sequenced in a study of T cells in localized non-small cell lung cancer. This table comes from immunoSEQ multiplex PCR, and its TCRdb copy is limited to in-frame clones, with some not included. The data show 72,000 or so clones, approximately 84% seen once. Sample: peripheral blood, taken before any cancer treatment. The receptors were sampled from a female donor older than 55 with stage I lung adenocarcinoma.

The chain combines TRBV7-3 with TRBJ1-5; no clear D. The germline gives CDR1 SGHTA, CDR2 FQGTGA. Trimming took 2 bases from V and 5 from J, leaving 10 bases between them. There are 14 residues in the CDR3. CDR3 sequence reads: CASSLLGGDQPQHF. The CDR3 nucleotides are TGTGCCAGCAGCTTATTAGGAGGAGATCAGCCCCAGCATTTT.

The chain has TRBV9 and TRBJ2-7; TRBD2 agrees at 10 bases. The V segment lost 1 base and the J segment 3 bases; nucleotides outside the gene matches: 7. The CDR3 contains 16 residues. The germline gives CDR1 SGDLS, CDR2 YYNGEE. DNA for the CDR3: TGTGCCAGCAGCGTAACCGGGGGGACTAGCGTCTACGAGCAGTACTTC. Protein sequence: CASSVTGGTSVYEQYF.

This clone has a handful of counts. The chain employs TRBV5-6 and TRBJ1-3; tentatively, D is TRBD1 (6 bases). Trimming removed 0 bases from V and 4 bases from J, with 14 bases in between. The CDR3 is 16 amino acids. CDR1 and CDR2 (germline): SGHDT, YYEEEE. The chain's CDR3 is CASSLVYGGAGNTIYF. CDR3 nucleotide sequence: TGTGCCAGCAGCTTGGTATATGGGGGCGCCGGAAACACCATATATTTT. The complete variable domain, with remaining parts taken from reference TRBV5-6 and TRBJ1-3, reads DAGVTQSPTHLIKTRGQQVTLRCSPKSGHDTVSWYQQALGQGPQFIFQYYEEEERQRGNFPDRFSGHQFPNYSSELNVNALLLGDSALYLCASSLVYGGAGNTIYFGEGSWLTVV.

The chain links TRBV5-8 to TRBJ1-2; D call uncertain. The CDR3 loop spans 14 amino acids. Germline values: CDR1 SGHTS, CDR2 YDEGEE. The ends were cut back, 4 bases at V and 2 bases at J, with 12 bases in the middle. This chain's CDR3 is CASSVGPGNYGYTF. The CDR3 DNA reads as TGTGCCAGCAGCGTGGGTCCGGGAAACTATGGCTACACCTTC.

The CDR3 sequence is CASSRQSSSGNTIYF. CDR3 sequence (DNA): TGTGCCAGCAGTAGACAGAGTAGCTCTGGAAACACCATATATTTT. This chain uses TRBV6-5 with TRBJ1-3; the D gene is possibly TRBD1 (5 bases). Germline CDR1 reads MNHEY; CDR2 reads SVGAGI. Trimming took 5 bases from V and 0 from J, leaving 11 bases between them. The CDR3 is made up of 15 amino acids.

The chain has TRBV11-2 and TRBJ2-1; D remains unclear. The germline V gene encodes CDR1 SGHAT and CDR2 FQNNGV. V lost 1 base to trimming and J lost 3 bases, with 13 bases between them. The CDR3 loop spans 16 amino acids. CDR3 nucleotides: TGTGCCAGCAGCTTAGTGGCGCAGCCTAGCTACAATGAGCAGTTCTTC. Translated: CASSLVAQPSYNEQFF.

Comment on this clone: The sample holds other DNA sequences that translate to the same CDR3. The genes are TRBV14 and TRBJ1-1, with unresolved D. V was cut by 1 base and J by 2 bases, with 5 bases left in between. Germline V gene sequence: CDR1 SGHDN, CDR2 FVKESK. CDR3 length: 13 residues. The CDR3 region has the DNA TGTGCCAGCAGCCAAGGCGGAAACACTGAAGCTTTCTTT. This translates into CASSQGGNTEAFF.

This clone was picked up one time. The V call is TRBV7-3, the J call TRBJ2-3, with 8 positions matching TRBD2. The trim removed 5 bases at V and 2 bases at J, leaving 12 bases unmatched. This CDR3 region has 17 residues. Germline CDR1 is SGHTA and CDR2 is FQGTGA. CDR3 nucleotides: TGTGCCAGCAGCCACGGACTAGCAGGGAGCCTCACAGATACGCAGTATTTT. As protein: CASSHGLAGSLTDTQYF.

The chain employs TRBV5-5 and TRBJ1-2; 8 nucleotides line up with TRBD1. The V gene end was trimmed by 4 bases and the J gene end by 5 bases; junction bases not matched to a gene: 10. Per germline, CDR1 SGHKS and CDR2 YYEKEE (reference sequence). The CDR3 length is 15 residues. The CDR3 is CASSKAGTGYYGYTF. CDR3 nucleotides: TGTGCCAGCAGCAAGGCCGGGACAGGATATTATGGCTACACCTTC.

J is TRBJ2-2 and V is TRBV4-2, with D perhaps TRBD2 (5 bases). The CDR3 extends over 17 amino acids. Germline V gene sequence: CDR1 LGHNA, CDR2 YNFKEQ. With 0 bases removed from V and 2 bases from J, the gap between germline ends came to 13 bases. This chain's CDR3 is CASSQEEALQNTGELFF. The CDR3, as DNA: TGTGCCAGCAGCCAAGAGGAGGCACTCCAAAACACCGGGGAGCTGTTTTTT.

In its sample, this clone was seen a few times. The rearrangement joins TRBV11-2 to TRBJ1-4; D not resolved. The CDR3 loop spans 13 amino acids. The germline V gene has CDR1 SGHAT and CDR2 FQNNGV. Trimming removed 6 bases from V and 4 bases from J, with 9 bases in between. CDR3 region: CASRGLFNEKLFF. In DNA, the CDR3 is TGTGCCAGCAGGGGATTGTTTAATGAAAAACTGTTTTTT.

This clone was seen just once. V is TRBV19 and J is TRBJ1-1; D is undetermined. The CDR3 runs 15 residues. Germline V gene lookup returns CDR1 LNHDA and CDR2 SQIVND (reference sequence). V was pared by 10 bases and J by 7 bases, with 25 bases between. This CDR3 reads CATSVRKTVGSEAFF. The CDR3 coding sequence is TGTGCCACCTCAGTACGGAAAACGGTAGGAAGTGAAGCTTTCTTT.

This clone was seen just once. The chain joins TRBV30 to TRBJ2-7; perhaps TRBD2 as D (5 bases). Between the trimmed V and J ends, which lost 7 bases and 6 bases, there was a span of 13 bases. The CDR3 runs to 11 residues. Germline assignment: CDR1 GTSNPN and CDR2 SVGIG (reference sequence). The CDR3 nucleotides are TGTGCCTTAGGGAGTCCTGGCGAGCAGTACTTC. This translates into CALGSPGEQYF.

The rearrangement joins TRBV2 to TRBJ2-3; 7 bases line up with TRBD2. This CDR3 region has 15 residues. Germline CDR1 SNHLY, CDR2 FYNNEI. V shed 5 bases, J shed 0 bases, and the junction held 5 bases outside the gene matches. The DNA of the CDR3 is TGTGCCAGCAGTCGTCTAGCGGTTAGCACAGATACGCAGTATTTT. Translation gives CASSRLAVSTDTQYF.

This chain connects TRBV18 to TRBJ2-4; possibly TRBD1 for D (6 bases). This CDR3 region has 17 residues. The germline V gene encodes CDR1 KGHSH and CDR2 LQKENI. V lost 0 bases and J 0 bases, leaving 12 bases between the germline ends. CDR3 amino acids: CASSPPGALGAKNIQYF. The CDR3 DNA reads TGTGCCAGCTCACCACCGGGGGCACTGGGAGCCAAAAACATTCAGTACTTC.

CDR3 nucleotide sequence: TGTGCCAGCAGCTTATATTTCGACACTGAAGCTTTCTTT. Protein sequence: CASSLYFDTEAFF. V usage is TRBV7-9 and J usage is TRBJ1-1; D is ambiguous. V lost 2 bases to trimming and J lost 3 bases, with 7 bases between them. The CDR3 totals 13 residues. Looked up from germline, CDR1 is SEHNR and CDR2 is FQNEAQ (reference sequence).

The chain uses TRBV30 and TRBJ1-3, with D possibly being TRBD1 (6 bases). V was cut by 5 bases and J by 0 bases, with 11 bases left in between. Germline values: CDR1 GTSNPN, CDR2 SVGIG (reference sequence). The CDR3 length is 14 residues. CDR3 loop: CAWGDRSSGNTIYF. DNA for the CDR3: TGTGCCTGGGGAGACAGGAGCTCTGGAAACACCATATATTTT. Using reference TRBV30 and TRBJ1-3 for the parts outside the CDR3, the full variable domain is SQTIHQWPATLVQPVGSPLSLECTVEGTSNPNLYWYRQAAGRGLQLLFYSVGIGQISSEVPQNLSASRPQDRQFILSSKKLLLSDSGFYLCAWGDRSSGNTIYFGEGSWLTVV.

This chain links TRBV5-5 with TRBJ2-1; D is perhaps TRBD1 (7 bases). CDR3 length: 15 amino acids. Trimming left V 3 bases short and J 4 bases short, with 14 bases between. From germline, CDR1 is SGHKS and CDR2 YYEKEE (reference sequence). The CDR3 loop is CASSYQGGFYNEQFF. CDR3 DNA: TGTGCCAGCAGCTATCAGGGGGGCTTTTACAATGAGCAGTTCTTC.

This clone has a handful of counts. This chain joins TRBV5-6 and TRBJ1-5, with unresolved D. Germline CDR1 and CDR2: SGHDT and YYEEEE. The CDR3 has 12 amino acids. Trimming shortened V by 4 bases and J by 3 bases, and 5 bases separated the two germline ends. In DNA form, the CDR3 reads TGTGCCAGCAGCCGGATCAATCAGCCCCAGCATTTT. Its translation is CASSRINQPQHF.

This clone appeared once. This sequence joins TRBV7-2 and TRBJ2-5; 11 nucleotides align to TRBD2. Trimming took 1 base from V and 5 from J; bases not matched to a gene: 9. Germline V lookup: CDR1 SGHTA, CDR2 FQGNSA. This CDR3 comprises 17 residues. CDR3 bases: TGTGCCAGCAGCTTAGGTTATCTAGCGGGAGGTAGGGAGACCCAGTACTTC. Translation gives CASSLGYLAGGRETQYF.

The V call is TRBV25-1, the J call TRBJ1-1; no clear D gene. Germline V gene data show CDR1 as MGHDK and CDR2 as SYGVNS. The CDR3 sequence is 14 residues long. V lost 3 bases to trimming and J lost 5 bases, with 13 bases between them. The CDR3 loop reads CASSDVQMRTEAFF. CDR3 bases: TGTGCCAGCAGTGATGTTCAGATGAGGACTGAAGCTTTCTTT. The full variable domain, in which reference TRBV25-1 and TRBJ1-1 provide the parts outside the CDR3, is EADIYQTPRYLVIGTGKKITLECSQTMGHDKMYWYQQDPGMELHLIHYSYGVNSTEKGDLSSESTVSRIRTEHFPLTLESARPSHTSQYLCASSDVQMRTEAFFGQGTRLTVV.

Here the CDR3 DNA reads TGCGCCAGCAGCTTGGGTATAGGGGGCGCAGATACGCAGTATTTT. Its protein product is CASSLGIGGADTQYF. The V call is TRBV5-1, the J call TRBJ2-3; 7 nucleotides align to TRBD1. V dropped 0 bases and J dropped 4; count of bases not matched to a gene: 5. The CDR3 has 15 residues. The germline CDR1 and CDR2 sequences are SGHRS and YFSETQ.

This clone was observed a few times. The chain links TRBV7-9 to TRBJ2-5; D ambiguous. V was pared by 1 base and J by 5 bases, with 5 bases between. CDR3 length: 12 residues. Germline assignment: CDR1 SEHNR and CDR2 FQNEAQ (reference sequence). The DNA of the CDR3 is TGTGCCAGCAGCTTAGTACTGGAGACCCAGTACTTC. Protein product: CASSLVLETQYF.